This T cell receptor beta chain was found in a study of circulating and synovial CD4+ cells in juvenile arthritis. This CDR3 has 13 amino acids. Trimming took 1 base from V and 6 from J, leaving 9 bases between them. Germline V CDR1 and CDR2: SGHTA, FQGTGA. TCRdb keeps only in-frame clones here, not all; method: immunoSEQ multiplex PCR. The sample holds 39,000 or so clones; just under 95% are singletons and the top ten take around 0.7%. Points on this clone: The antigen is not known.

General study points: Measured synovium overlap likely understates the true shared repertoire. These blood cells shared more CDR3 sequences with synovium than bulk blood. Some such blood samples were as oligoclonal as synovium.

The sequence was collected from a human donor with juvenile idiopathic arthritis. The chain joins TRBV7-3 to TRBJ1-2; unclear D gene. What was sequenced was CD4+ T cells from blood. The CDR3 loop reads CASSLMGSHGYTF. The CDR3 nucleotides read TGTGCCAGCAGCTTAATGGGCAGCCATGGCTACACCTTC.